This T cell receptor beta chain came from a study of early stage breast cancer tumors. This clone was detected only once. Only in-frame clones appear in the TCRdb table, and some are missing; sequencing was by immunoSEQ multiplex PCR. The sample consists of more than 60,000 clones, roughly 80% of them appearing once. Germline CDR1 is MDHEN and CDR2 is SYDVKM. V trimming: 2 bases; J trimming: 0 bases; junction bases outside the gene matches: 3. This CDR3 is built from 15 residues. The rearrangement uses TRBV28 and TRBJ2-7; 8 nucleotides align to TRBD2. The receptor was derived from a person in their sixties or seventies with breast cancer. The sequenced sample consisted of blood. The CDR3 is CASSLPGTSSYEQYF. The CDR3 DNA sequence: TGTGCCAGCAGTTTACCTGGGACTAGCTCCTACGAGCAGTACTTC.